This T cell receptor beta chain was found in a study of blood T cell repertoires in COVID-19. Study in general: T cells, B-cell-depleted T cells, or PBMCs supplied cDNA or gDNA.

Clones were read by immunoSEQ multiplex PCR, and TCRdb kept only the in-frame ones, dropping some. Among 150,000 to 200,000 clones, more than 75% were seen once, and the ten largest hold 3% to 4%. The germline CDR1 and CDR2 sequences are MNHNS and SASEGT. V was shortened by 2 bases and J by 9 bases, with 17 bases between the two germline ends. The length of the CDR3 is 15 residues. This receptor was taken from a man aged 70-80 years with acute or convalescent COVID-19. The sequenced sample consisted of peripheral blood. The V call is TRBV6-1, the J call TRBJ2-1; D is ambiguous. CDR3 bases: TGTGCCAGCAGTGAAATAAGACATAGTCACCCTGAGCAGTTCTTC. Protein product: CASSEIRHSHPEQFF.